The entry below gives a single T cell receptor (beta chain) sequence along with its context. The antigen is unknown. This sample is part of a study of shared clonotypes between healthy human individuals. Broader study findings: Estimated richness values were generally larger in naive subsets than in memory subsets.

TCRdb keeps only in-frame clones here, not all; method: immunoSEQ multiplex PCR. The sample lists about 2.1 million clones; more than 85% were seen once. The CDR3 totals 15 residues. The germline gives CDR1 SGHAT, CDR2 FQNNGV. The V end lost 0 bases, the J end lost 2 bases, and 7 bases lay between the germline ends. CD45RO-negative, CCR7-positively selected cells formed the naive CD8 fraction, excluding terminally differentiated effector memory CD45RA+ cells. Material for sequencing was naive CD8+ T cells from PBMCs. The receptor's source is a man between 18 and 29 years old in good health. Some clones in this sample may be carry-over from other donors' samples. The V call is TRBV11-2, the J call TRBJ2-2; D could derive from TRBD1 or TRBD2 (5 bases each). The CDR3 region is CASSLEWDNTGELFF. CDR3 bases: TGTGCCAGCAGCTTAGAGTGGGACAACACCGGGGAGCTGTTTTTT.